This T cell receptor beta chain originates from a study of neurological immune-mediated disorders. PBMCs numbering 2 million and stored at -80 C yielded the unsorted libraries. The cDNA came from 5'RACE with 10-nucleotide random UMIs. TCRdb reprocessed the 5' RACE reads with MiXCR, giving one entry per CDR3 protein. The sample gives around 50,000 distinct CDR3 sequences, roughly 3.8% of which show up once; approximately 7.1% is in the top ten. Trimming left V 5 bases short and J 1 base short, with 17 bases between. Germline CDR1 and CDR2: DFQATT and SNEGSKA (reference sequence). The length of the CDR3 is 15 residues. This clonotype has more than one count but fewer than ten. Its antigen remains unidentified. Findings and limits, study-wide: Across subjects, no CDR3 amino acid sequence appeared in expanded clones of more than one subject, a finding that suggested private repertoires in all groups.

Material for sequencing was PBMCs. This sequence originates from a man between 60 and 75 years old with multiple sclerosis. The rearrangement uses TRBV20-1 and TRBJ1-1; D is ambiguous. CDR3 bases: TGCAGTGCTCAAGACCCCAGGACGGAGAACACTGAAGCTTTCTTT. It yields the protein CSAQDPRTENTEAFF.